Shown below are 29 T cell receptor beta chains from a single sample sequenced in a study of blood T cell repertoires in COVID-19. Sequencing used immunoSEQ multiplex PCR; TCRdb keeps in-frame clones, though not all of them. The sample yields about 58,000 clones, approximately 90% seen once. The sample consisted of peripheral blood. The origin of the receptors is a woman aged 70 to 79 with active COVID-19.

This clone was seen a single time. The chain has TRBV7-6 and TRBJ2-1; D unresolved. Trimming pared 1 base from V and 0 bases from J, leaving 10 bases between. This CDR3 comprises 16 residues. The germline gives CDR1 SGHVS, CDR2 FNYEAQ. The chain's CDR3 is CASSLVARSSYNEQFF. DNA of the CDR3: TGTGCCAGCAGCTTAGTGGCCCGGAGCTCCTACAATGAGCAGTTCTTC.

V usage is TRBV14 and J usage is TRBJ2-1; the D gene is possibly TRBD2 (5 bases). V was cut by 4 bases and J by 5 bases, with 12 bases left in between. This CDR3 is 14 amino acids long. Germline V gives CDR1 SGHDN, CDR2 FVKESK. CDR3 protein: CASSPLGRDNEQFF. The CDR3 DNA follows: TGTGCCAGCAGCCCCCTAGGGAGAGACAATGAGCAGTTCTTC. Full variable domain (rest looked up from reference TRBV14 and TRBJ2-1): EAGVTQFPSHSVIEKGQTVTLRCDPISGHDNLYWYRRVMGKEIKFLLHFVKESKQDESGMPNNRFLAERTGGTYSTLKVQPAELEDSGVYFCASSPLGRDNEQFFGPGTRLTVL.

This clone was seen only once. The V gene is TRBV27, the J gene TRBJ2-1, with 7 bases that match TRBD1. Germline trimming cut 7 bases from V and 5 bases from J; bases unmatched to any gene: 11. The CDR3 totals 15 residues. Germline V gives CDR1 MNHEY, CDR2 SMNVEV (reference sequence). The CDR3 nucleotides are TGTGCCAGCAAAATTAACAGGGGACCTCACAATGAGCAGTTCTTC. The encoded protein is CASKINRGPHNEQFF.

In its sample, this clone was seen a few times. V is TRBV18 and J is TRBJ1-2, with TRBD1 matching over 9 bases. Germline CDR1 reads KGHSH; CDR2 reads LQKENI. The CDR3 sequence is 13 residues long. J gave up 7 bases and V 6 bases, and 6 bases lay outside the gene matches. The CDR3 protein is CASSPTGGVGYTF. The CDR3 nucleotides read TGTGCCAGCTCCCCAACAGGGGGCGTTGGCTACACCTTC. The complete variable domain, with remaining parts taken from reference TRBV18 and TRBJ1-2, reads NAGVMQNPRHLVRRRGQEARLRCSPMKGHSHVYWYRQLPEEGLKFMVYLQKENIIDESGMPKERFSAEFPKEGPSILRIQQVVRGDSAAYFCASSPTGGVGYTFGSGTRLTVV.

In nucleotides, the CDR3 is TGTGCCTTGTCAGGGACAGGAGGCCAAGAGACCCAGTACTTC. Residues: CALSGTGGQETQYF. This sequence joins TRBV30 and TRBJ2-5; 8 bases line up with TRBD1. V lost 7 bases, J lost 1 base, and 8 bases stayed unmatched. The CDR3 is made up of 14 amino acids. Looked up from germline, CDR1 is GTSNPN and CDR2 is SVGIG (reference sequence).

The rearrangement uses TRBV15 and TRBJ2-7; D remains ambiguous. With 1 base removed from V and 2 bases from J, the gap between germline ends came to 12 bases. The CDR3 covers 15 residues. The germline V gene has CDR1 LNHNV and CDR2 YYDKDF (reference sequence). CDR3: CATSRGYLLTYEQYF. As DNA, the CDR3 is TGTGCCACCAGCAGAGGCTACTTACTGACCTACGAGCAGTACTTC.

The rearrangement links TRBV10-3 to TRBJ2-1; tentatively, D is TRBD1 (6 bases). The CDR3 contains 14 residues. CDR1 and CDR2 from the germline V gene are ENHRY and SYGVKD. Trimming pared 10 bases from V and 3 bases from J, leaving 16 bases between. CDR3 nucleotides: TGTGCCACCTACGACAGGTTTAACTACAATGAGCAGTTCTTC. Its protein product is CATYDRFNYNEQFF.

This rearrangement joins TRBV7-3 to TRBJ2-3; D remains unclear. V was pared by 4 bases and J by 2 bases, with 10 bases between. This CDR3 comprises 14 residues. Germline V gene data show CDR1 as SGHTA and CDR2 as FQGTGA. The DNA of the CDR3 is TGTGCCAGCAGCTCACTTTACCTCACAGATACGCAGTATTTT. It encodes CASSSLYLTDTQYF.

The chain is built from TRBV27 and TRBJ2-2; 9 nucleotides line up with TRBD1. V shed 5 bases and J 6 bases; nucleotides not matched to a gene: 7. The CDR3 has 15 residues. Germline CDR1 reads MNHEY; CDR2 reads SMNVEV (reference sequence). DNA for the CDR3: TGTGCCAGCAGTCTACAGGGGGCGCGTCCCGGGGAGCTGTTTTTT. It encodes CASSLQGARPGELFF.

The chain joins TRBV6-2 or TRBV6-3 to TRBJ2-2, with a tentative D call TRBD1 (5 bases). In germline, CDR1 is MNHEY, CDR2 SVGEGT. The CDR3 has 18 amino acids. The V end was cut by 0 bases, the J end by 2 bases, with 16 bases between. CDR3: CASSYSPSTDLNTGELFF. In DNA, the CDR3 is TGTGCCAGCAGTTACTCGCCGTCGACAGACTTAAACACCGGGGAGCTGTTTTTT.

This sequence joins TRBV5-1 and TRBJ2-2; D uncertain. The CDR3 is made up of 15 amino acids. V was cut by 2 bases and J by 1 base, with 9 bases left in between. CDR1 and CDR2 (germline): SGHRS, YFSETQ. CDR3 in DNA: TGCGCCAGCAGCTTCGAACCCGGGAACACCGGGGAGCTGTTTTTT. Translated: CASSFEPGNTGELFF.

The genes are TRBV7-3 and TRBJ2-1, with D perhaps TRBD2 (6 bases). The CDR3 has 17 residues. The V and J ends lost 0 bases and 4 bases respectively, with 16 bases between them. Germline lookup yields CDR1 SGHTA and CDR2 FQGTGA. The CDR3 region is CASSLTLTSGGYNEQFF. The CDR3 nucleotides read TGTGCCAGCAGCTTAACGTTGACTAGTGGTGGGTACAATGAGCAGTTCTTC.

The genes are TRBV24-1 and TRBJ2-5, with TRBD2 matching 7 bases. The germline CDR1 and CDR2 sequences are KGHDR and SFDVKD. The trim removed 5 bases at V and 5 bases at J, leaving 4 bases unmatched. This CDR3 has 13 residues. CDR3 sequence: CATSGGGRETQYF. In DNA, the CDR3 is TGTGCCACCAGTGGGGGGGGTCGGGAGACCCAGTACTTC.

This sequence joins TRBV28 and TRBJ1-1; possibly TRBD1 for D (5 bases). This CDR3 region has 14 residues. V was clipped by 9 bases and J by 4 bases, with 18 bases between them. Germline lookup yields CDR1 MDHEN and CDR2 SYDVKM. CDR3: CASWYRNSPTEAFF. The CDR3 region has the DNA TGTGCCAGTTGGTACAGGAACAGTCCCACTGAAGCTTTCTTT.

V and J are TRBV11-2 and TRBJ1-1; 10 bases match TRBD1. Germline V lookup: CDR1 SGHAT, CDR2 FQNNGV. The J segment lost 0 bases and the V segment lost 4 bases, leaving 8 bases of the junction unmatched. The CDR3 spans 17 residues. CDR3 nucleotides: TGTGCCAGCAGCTCCCGGGACAGGGGTACGTTGAACACTGAAGCTTTCTTT. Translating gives CASSSRDRGTLNTEAFF.

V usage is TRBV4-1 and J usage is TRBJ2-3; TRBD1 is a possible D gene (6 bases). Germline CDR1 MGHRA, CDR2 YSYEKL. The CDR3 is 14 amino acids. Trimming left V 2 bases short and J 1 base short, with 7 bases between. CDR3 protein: CASSQQGRTDTQYF. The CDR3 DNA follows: TGCGCCAGCAGCCAACAGGGGCGCACAGATACGCAGTATTTT.

The CDR3 DNA reads TGTGCCAGCAGCTTAGCCCAGAACACTGAAGCTTTCTTT. Protein: CASSLAQNTEAFF. The chain recombines TRBV7-9 with TRBJ1-1, with D hard to call. The CDR3 length is 13 residues. The V end lost 0 bases, the J end lost 1 base, and 3 bases lay between the germline ends. Germline V gene lookup returns CDR1 SEHNR and CDR2 FQNEAQ (reference sequence).

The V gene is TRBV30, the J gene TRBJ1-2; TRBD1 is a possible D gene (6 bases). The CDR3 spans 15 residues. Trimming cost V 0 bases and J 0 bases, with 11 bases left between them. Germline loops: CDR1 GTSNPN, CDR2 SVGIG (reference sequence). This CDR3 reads CAWSVRGAANYGYTF. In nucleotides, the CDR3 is TGTGCCTGGAGTGTACGGGGGGCCGCTAACTATGGCTACACCTTC.

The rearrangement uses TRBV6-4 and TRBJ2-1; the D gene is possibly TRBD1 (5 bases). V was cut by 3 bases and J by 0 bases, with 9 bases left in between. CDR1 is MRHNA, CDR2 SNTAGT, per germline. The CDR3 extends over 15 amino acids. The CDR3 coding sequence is TGTGCCAGCAGTGATACTGACAGCTCCTACAATGAGCAGTTCTTC. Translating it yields CASSDTDSSYNEQFF.

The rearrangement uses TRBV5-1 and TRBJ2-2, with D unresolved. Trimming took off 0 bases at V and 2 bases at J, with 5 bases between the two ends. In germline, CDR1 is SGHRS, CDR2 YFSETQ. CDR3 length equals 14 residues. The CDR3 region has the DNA TGCGCCAGCAGCTTGGTTTCTAACACCGGGGAGCTGTTTTTT. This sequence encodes CASSLVSNTGELFF.

Written as DNA, the CDR3 is TGCGCCAGCAGCCACGCCCGGACTAGCGGGAGGGTATACAATGAGCAGTTCTTC. This gives the protein CASSHARTSGRVYNEQFF. This chain links TRBV4-1 with TRBJ2-1, with 15 positions matching TRBD2. The V segment lost 3 bases and the J segment 4 bases; nucleotides outside the gene matches: 7. Looked up from germline, CDR1 is MGHRA and CDR2 is YSYEKL. This CDR3 is built from 18 residues.

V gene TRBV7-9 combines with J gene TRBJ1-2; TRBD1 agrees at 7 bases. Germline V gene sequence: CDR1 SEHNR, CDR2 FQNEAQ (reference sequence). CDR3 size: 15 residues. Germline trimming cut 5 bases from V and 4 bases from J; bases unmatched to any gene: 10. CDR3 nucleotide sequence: TGTGCCAGCAGCAGTCGGGGCAGGGGGTTCTATGGCTACACCTTC. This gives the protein CASSSRGRGFYGYTF.

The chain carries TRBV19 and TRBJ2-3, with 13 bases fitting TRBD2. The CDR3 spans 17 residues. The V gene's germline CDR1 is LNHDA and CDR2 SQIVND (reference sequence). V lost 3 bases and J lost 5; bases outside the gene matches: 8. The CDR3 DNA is TGTGCCAGTAGTATCGAGGGACTAGCGGGACGAGAAGATACGCAGTATTTT. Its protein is CASSIEGLAGREDTQYF.

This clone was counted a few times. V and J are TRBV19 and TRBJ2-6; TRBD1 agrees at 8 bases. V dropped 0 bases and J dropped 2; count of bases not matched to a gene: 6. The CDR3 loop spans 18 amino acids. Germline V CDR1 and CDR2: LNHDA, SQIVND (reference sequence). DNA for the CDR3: TGTGCCAGTAGTATAGAAGTCAGGGGGCAGGCTGGGGCCAACGTCCTGACTTTC. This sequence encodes CASSIEVRGQAGANVLTF.

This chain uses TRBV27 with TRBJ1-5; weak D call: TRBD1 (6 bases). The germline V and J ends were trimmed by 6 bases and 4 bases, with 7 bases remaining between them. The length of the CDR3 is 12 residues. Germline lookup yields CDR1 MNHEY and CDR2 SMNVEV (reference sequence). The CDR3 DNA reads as TGTGCCAGCAGACAGGGTAATCAGCCCCAGCATTTT. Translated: CASRQGNQPQHF.

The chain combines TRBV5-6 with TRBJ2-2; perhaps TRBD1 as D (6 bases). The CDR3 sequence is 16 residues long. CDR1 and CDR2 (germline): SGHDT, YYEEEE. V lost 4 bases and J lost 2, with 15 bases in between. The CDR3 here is CASSVLRGKNTGELFF. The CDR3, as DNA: TGTGCCAGCAGCGTCCTCAGGGGTAAAAACACCGGGGAGCTGTTTTTT.

The CDR3 sequence is CASSPLIGTGVYEQYF. DNA for the CDR3: TGTGCCAGCAGTCCGCTTATTGGGACAGGGGTCTACGAGCAGTACTTC. The chain recombines TRBV28 with TRBJ2-7, with 10 nucleotides matching TRBD1. Germline V gives CDR1 MDHEN, CDR2 SYDVKM. This CDR3 spans 16 amino acids. J gave up 3 bases and V 5 bases, and 10 bases lay outside the gene matches.

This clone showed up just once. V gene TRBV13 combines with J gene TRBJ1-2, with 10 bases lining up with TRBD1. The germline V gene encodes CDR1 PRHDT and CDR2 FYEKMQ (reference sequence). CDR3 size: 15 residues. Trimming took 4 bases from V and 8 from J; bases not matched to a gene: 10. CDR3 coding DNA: TGTGCCAGCAGCTCAGCCGGGACAGGGGTGTTCGGCTACACCTTC. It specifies CASSSAGTGVFGYTF. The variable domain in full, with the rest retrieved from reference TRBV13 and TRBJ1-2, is AAGVIQSPRHLIKEKRETATLKCYPIPRHDTVYWYQQGPGQDPQFLISFYEKMQSDKGSIPDRFSAQQFSDYHSELNMSSLELGDSALYFCASSSAGTGVFGYTFGSGTRLTVV.

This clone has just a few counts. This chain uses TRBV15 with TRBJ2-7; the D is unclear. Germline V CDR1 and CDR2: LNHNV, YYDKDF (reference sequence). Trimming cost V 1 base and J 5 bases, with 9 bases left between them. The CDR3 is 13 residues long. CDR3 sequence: CATSRGRSHEQYF. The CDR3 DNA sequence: TGTGCCACCAGCAGAGGCAGGTCCCACGAGCAGTACTTC.